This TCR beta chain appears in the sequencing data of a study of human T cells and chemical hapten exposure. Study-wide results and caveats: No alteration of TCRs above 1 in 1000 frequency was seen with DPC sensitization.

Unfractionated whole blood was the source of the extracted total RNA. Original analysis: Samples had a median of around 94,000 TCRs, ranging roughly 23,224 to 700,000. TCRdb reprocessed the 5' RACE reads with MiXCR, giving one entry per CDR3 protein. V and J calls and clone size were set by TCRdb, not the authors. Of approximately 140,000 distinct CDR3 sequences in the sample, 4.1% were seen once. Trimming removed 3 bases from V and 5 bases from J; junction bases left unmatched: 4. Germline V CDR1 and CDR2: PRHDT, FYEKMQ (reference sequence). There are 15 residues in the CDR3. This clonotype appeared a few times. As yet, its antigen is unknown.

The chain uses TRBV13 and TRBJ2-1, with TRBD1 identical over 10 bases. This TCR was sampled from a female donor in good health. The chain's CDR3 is CASSFGQGDHNEQFF. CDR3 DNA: TGTGCCAGCAGCTTCGGACAGGGGGATCACAATGAGCAGTTCTTC.